Listed below are T cell receptor beta chains from one sample, sequenced in a study of early T cells in non-severe SARS-CoV-2 infection. TCRdb processed the 5' RACE reads anew with MiXCR; each CDR3 protein has one entry. The top ten hold under 25% of the sample, which has approximately 40,000 distinct CDR3 sequences, about 6.5% seen once. Sequenced material: whole blood, taken at baseline. Source of these receptors: an adult who was a healthcare worker with PCR-confirmed SARS-CoV-2 infection or an uninfected control (not recorded which). Both conserved end residues are part of each CDR3. A D gene is named only where the DNA matches it firmly. Rows may omit the clone size; those that give it use once, few, many or a size class.

j_call: TRBJ2-1; d_call: -; clone_size: many; v_call: TRBV4-1; cdr3_aa: CASSQDTGVNEQFF; cdr3_nt: TGCGCCAGCAGCCAAGATACCGGGGTCAATGAGCAGTTCTTC
j_call: TRBJ2-4; d_call: -; clone_size: many; v_call: TRBV7-2; cdr3_aa: CASSSSGSGNIQYF; cdr3_nt: TGTGCCAGCAGCTCGTCCGGGTCGGGCAACATTCAGTACTTC
j_call: TRBJ2-2; d_call: -; clone_size: few; v_call: TRBV3-1; cdr3_aa: CASSQANTGELFF; cdr3_nt: TGTGCCAGCAGCCAAGCAAACACCGGGGAGCTGTTTTTT
j_call: TRBJ2-7; d_call: TRBD1; clone_size: many; v_call: TRBV20-1; cdr3_aa: CSARDPSGTGTEQYF; cdr3_nt: TGCAGTGCTAGAGATCCGTCCGGGACAGGGACCGAGCAGTACTTC
j_call: TRBJ2-1; d_call: -; clone_size: many; v_call: TRBV9; cdr3_aa: CASSGTGTNYNEQFF; cdr3_nt: TGTGCCAGCAGCGGAACAGGGACCAACTACAATGAGCAGTTCTTC
j_call: TRBJ1-1; d_call: -; clone_size: -; v_call: TRBV5-6; cdr3_aa: CASSPRTLNTEAFF; cdr3_nt: TGTGCCAGCAGCCCCCGGACATTGAACACTGAAGCTTTCTTT
j_call: TRBJ2-5; d_call: TRBD2; clone_size: -; v_call: TRBV11-2; cdr3_aa: CASSPLSGRYKTQYF; cdr3_nt: TGTGCCAGCAGCCCCCTCAGCGGGAGGTACAAGACCCAGTACTTC
j_call: TRBJ2-7; d_call: -; clone_size: -; v_call: TRBV7-9; cdr3_aa: CASSWNFYEQYF; cdr3_nt: TGTGCCAGCAGTTGGAACTTTTACGAGCAGTACTTC
j_call: TRBJ2-7; d_call: -; clone_size: few; v_call: TRBV7-3; cdr3_aa: CASSPKGGAVQYF; cdr3_nt: TGTGCCAGCAGCCCCAAGGGGGGGGCGGTGCAGTACTTC
j_call: TRBJ2-1; d_call: -; clone_size: medium-sized; v_call: TRBV11-2; cdr3_aa: CASSLEGSTRQFF; cdr3_nt: TGTGCCAGCAGCTTAGAGGGGTCCACCCGGCAGTTCTTC
j_call: TRBJ2-3; d_call: TRBD2; clone_size: -; v_call: TRBV7-3; cdr3_aa: CASSLLAGRDTQYF; cdr3_nt: TGTGCCAGCAGCTTACTAGCGGGAAGAGATACGCAGTATTTT
j_call: TRBJ1-2; d_call: TRBD1; clone_size: many; v_call: TRBV7-8; cdr3_aa: CASSLRAGGRYTF; cdr3_nt: TGTGCCAGCAGCTTAAGGGCAGGGGGTCGCTACACCTTC
j_call: TRBJ2-7; d_call: -; clone_size: -; v_call: TRBV29-1; cdr3_aa: CSVGNLRSYEQYF; cdr3_nt: TGCAGCGTTGGTAACCTTAGGTCCTACGAGCAGTACTTC
j_call: TRBJ2-2; d_call: -; clone_size: many; v_call: TRBV12-3/TRBV12-4; cdr3_aa: CASRALGPTGELFF; cdr3_nt: TGTGCCTCAAGGGCCCTGGGACCTACCGGGGAGCTGTTTTTT
j_call: TRBJ2-7; d_call: -; clone_size: -; v_call: TRBV2; cdr3_aa: CASSEGVTPSYEQYF; cdr3_nt: TGTGCCAGCAGTGAAGGGGTCACCCCCTCCTACGAGCAGTACTTC